What follows are 23 T cell receptor beta chains derived from one specimen sequenced in a study of T cells in Graves' hyperthyroidism and ophthalmopathy. What was amplified from RNA transcripts were TCR beta CDR3 regions. TCR CDR3 underwent first-round RT-PCR with the HTBI primer set. TCRdb ran MiXCR on the multiplex PCR reads and lists one entry per CDR3 protein. The table lists 550,000 to 700,000 distinct CDR3 sequences, roughly 46% of them singletons. The sequenced sample consisted of peripheral blood or thyroid tissue (not recorded which). The source is an adult woman with Graves' disease, either hyperthyroidism or ophthalmopathy (not recorded which).

The chain recombines TRBV5-4 with TRBJ2-2, with D uncertain. V shed 0 bases and J shed 4 bases, with 10 bases lying between them. This CDR3 spans 15 amino acids. CDR1 is SGHNT and CDR2 is YYREEE in the germline V gene (reference sequence). This CDR3 reads CASSLESAFTGELFF. CDR3 sequence (DNA): TGTGCCAGCAGCTTGGAGTCAGCTTTCACCGGGGAGCTGTTTTTT. Full variable domain (rest looked up from reference TRBV5-4 and TRBJ2-2): ETGVTQSPTHLIKTRGQQVTLRCSSQSGHNTVSWYQQALGQGPQFIFQYYREEENGRGNFPPRFSGLQFPNYSSELNVNALELDDSALYLCASSLESAFTGELFFGEGSRLTVL.

This chain joins TRBV10-3 and TRBJ2-5; 7 bases map to TRBD1. J gave up 2 bases and V 2 bases, and 5 bases lay outside the gene matches. The germline V gene encodes CDR1 ENHRY and CDR2 SYGVKD. The CDR3 sequence is 15 residues long. The CDR3 sequence: CAISEEGALQETQYF. The CDR3 DNA is TGTGCCATCAGTGAGGAGGGGGCCTTACAAGAGACCCAGTACTTC.

The chain employs TRBV7-3 and TRBJ2-7; unclear D gene. This CDR3 spans 14 amino acids. Trimming cost V 4 bases and J 2 bases, with 12 bases left between them. Germline CDR1 is SGHTA and CDR2 is FQGTGA. CDR3 sequence: CASSYDGPPYEQYF. The CDR3 bases are TGTGCCAGCAGCTACGATGGACCCCCCTACGAGCAGTACTTC.

The rearrangement joins TRBV2 to TRBJ2-7, with a tentative D call TRBD2 (6 bases). Deletions cut 6 bases from V and 0 bases from J, with 12 bases between. Germline lookup yields CDR1 SNHLY and CDR2 FYNNEI. The CDR3 has 14 residues. Written as DNA, the CDR3 is TGTGCCAGCAGGCGGGACGGCGGCTCCTACGAGCAGTACTTC. Translation gives CASRRDGGSYEQYF.

This clonotype was seen repeatedly, ten times or more. The chain recombines TRBV6-1 with TRBJ1-5, with 9 nucleotides matching TRBD1. This CDR3 is built from 18 residues. Germline lookup yields CDR1 MNHNS and CDR2 SASEGT. The junction had 15 bases not matched to a gene; V was cut back by 6 bases and J by 3 bases. This CDR3 reads CASSEHYTGGSPNQPQHF. The CDR3 DNA reads as TGTGCCAGCAGCGAACATTATACAGGGGGCAGCCCCAATCAGCCCCAGCATTTT.

The chain employs TRBV6-1 and TRBJ1-2; D might be TRBD1 (5 bases). Germline V gene data show CDR1 as MNHNS and CDR2 as SASEGT. The CDR3 loop spans 13 amino acids. Between the trimmed V and J ends, which lost 4 bases and 3 bases, there was a span of 9 bases. The CDR3 DNA sequence: TGTGCCAGCAGTGCGACAGCAGACTATGGCTACACCTTC. It codes for CASSATADYGYTF.

A remark on this clonotype: One end of the junction does not line up with germline, which may come from a read error. The chain combines TRBV19 with TRBJ1-5; D remains unclear. CDR1 and CDR2 (germline): LNHDA, SQIVND (reference sequence). The CDR3 sequence is 14 residues long. Here the CDR3 DNA reads TGTGCCAGTAGCCTTGGCAGTAGCAATCAGCCCCGGCATTTT. It is translated as CASSLGSSNQPRHF.

Note on this clonotype: A much larger clone is a single base away; this may be a read error. The chain links TRBV6-1 to TRBJ2-7; the D is unclear. This CDR3 region has 13 residues. Germline V lookup: CDR1 MNHNS, CDR2 SASEGT. CDR3 DNA sequence: TGTGCCAGCAGTGATCCTAGATGGAGCGAGCAGGACTTC. Its protein product is CASSDPRWSEQDF.

The rearrangement uses TRBV10-3 and TRBJ1-5; 7 bases are a match to TRBD1. V trimming: 2 bases; J trimming: 1 base; junction bases outside the gene matches: 2. The CDR3 spans 15 residues. CDR1 and CDR2 from the germline V gene are ENHRY and SYGVKD. CDR3 residues: CAISERQGSNQPQHF. CDR3 DNA: TGTGCCATCAGTGAGAGACAGGGAAGCAATCAGCCCCAGCATTTT.

This clonotype appeared many times. V usage is TRBV5-4 and J usage is TRBJ1-2; D is unresolved. Looked up from germline, CDR1 is SGHNT and CDR2 is YYREEE (reference sequence). The CDR3 length is 13 residues. Trimming took off 1 base at V and 6 bases at J, with 10 bases between the two ends. The CDR3 coding sequence is TGTGCCAGCAGCTTGAGGCAGGCTGATGGCTACACCTTC. Translated, it gives CASSLRQADGYTF.

This clonotype was recorded a few times. This chain connects TRBV20-1 to TRBJ1-5; D unresolved. The CDR3 totals 12 residues. Between the trimmed V and J ends, which lost 5 bases and 3 bases, there was a span of 8 bases. Germline loops: CDR1 DFQATT, CDR2 SNEGSKA (reference sequence). DNA of the CDR3: TGCAGTGCTGTGGGAAACAATCAGCCCCAGCATTTT. Its translation: CSAVGNNQPQHF.

J is TRBJ1-5 and V is TRBV12-3 or TRBV12-4; 7 nucleotides match TRBD1. V dropped 6 bases and J dropped 3; count of bases not matched to a gene: 8. The CDR3 loop spans 15 amino acids. The CDR3 here is CASRDRDSFNQPQHF. CDR3 nucleotides: TGTGCCAGCAGAGATCGGGACAGCTTCAATCAGCCCCAGCATTTT.

This clonotype was seen many times. V gene TRBV7-9 combines with J gene TRBJ2-2; 11 nucleotides match TRBD2. Looked up from germline, CDR1 is SEHNR and CDR2 is FQNEAQ (reference sequence). V dropped 3 bases and J dropped 1; count of bases not matched to a gene: 1. The CDR3 loop spans 16 amino acids. The CDR3 sequence: CASSFGTSGNTGELFF. CDR3 DNA: TGTGCCAGCAGCTTCGGGACTAGCGGGAACACCGGGGAGCTGTTTTTT.

The rearrangement joins TRBV10-3 to TRBJ1-3; unclear D gene. The CDR3 totals 15 residues. CDR1 and CDR2 (germline): ENHRY, SYGVKD. The germline V and J ends were trimmed by 6 bases and 0 bases, with 12 bases remaining between them. CDR3 in amino acids: CAIRDLGYSGNTIYF. The CDR3 region has the DNA TGTGCCATCAGAGATTTAGGCTACTCTGGAAACACCATATATTTT.

This clonotype was recorded at least ten times. The chain has TRBV2 and TRBJ1-2; D uncertain. V was trimmed by 7 bases and J by 2 bases, leaving 11 bases between them. Germline V gene lookup returns CDR1 SNHLY and CDR2 FYNNEI. The CDR3 sequence is 13 residues long. CDR3 DNA: TGTGCCAGCATGGAGGGAAGGAACTATGGCTACACCTTC. It translates to CASMEGRNYGYTF.

V gene TRBV25-1 combines with J gene TRBJ1-2; TRBD1 matches 7 bases. The trim removed 4 bases at V and 0 bases at J, leaving 11 bases unmatched. CDR3 length: 17 amino acids. Germline loops: CDR1 MGHDK, CDR2 SYGVNS. CDR3 sequence (DNA): TGTGCCAGCAGTGCTCTAACCCCGACAGGGACTAACTATGGCTACACCTTC. Encoded protein: CASSALTPTGTNYGYTF.

The chain has TRBV29-1 and TRBJ2-5; D remains unclear. Trimming took off 7 bases at V and 0 bases at J, with 6 bases between the two ends. From germline, CDR1 is SQVTM and CDR2 ANQGSEA. This CDR3 contains 11 residues. CDR3 region: CSALDQETQYF. In DNA, the CDR3 is TGCAGCGCCCTAGACCAAGAGACCCAGTACTTC.

This clonotype was detected ten times or more. The chain has TRBV29-1 and TRBJ2-5; D perhaps matches TRBD1 (6 bases). The V end lost 7 bases, the J end lost 1 base, and 10 bases lay between the germline ends. The germline V gene encodes CDR1 SQVTM and CDR2 ANQGSEA. The CDR3 loop spans 12 amino acids. The CDR3 loop is CSGYRAQETQYF. CDR3 sequence (DNA): TGCAGCGGATACAGGGCCCAAGAGACCCAGTACTTC. Together with reference TRBV29-1 and TRBJ2-5, the CDR3 gives the full variable domain: SAVISQKPSRDICQRGTSLTIQCQVDSQVTMMFWYRQQPGQSLTLIATANQGSEATYESGFVIDKFPISRPNLTFSTLTVSNMSPEDSSIYLCSGYRAQETQYFGPGTRLLVL.

This clonotype was seen many times. The J gene is TRBJ1-5, the V gene TRBV19; 8 positions agree with TRBD1. The V gene end was trimmed by 3 bases and the J gene end by 9 bases; junction bases not matched to a gene: 10. The germline V gene has CDR1 LNHDA and CDR2 SQIVND (reference sequence). The CDR3 is made up of 15 amino acids. CDR3 coding DNA: TGTGCCAGTAGTATTCCCGGACAGGGTCTAACGCCCCAGCATTTT. This codes for CASSIPGQGLTPQHF.

This clonotype was seen ten or more times. This rearrangement joins TRBV20-1 to TRBJ1-3; maybe TRBD1 (6 bases). V dropped 6 bases and J dropped 0 bases, with 12 bases sitting between them. CDR3 size: 14 residues. Germline values: CDR1 DFQATT, CDR2 SNEGSKA (reference sequence). The CDR3 loop is CSASPGASGNTIYF. The DNA of the CDR3 is TGCAGTGCCTCCCCAGGGGCCTCTGGAAACACCATATATTTT.

Ten or more counts support this clonotype. The V call is TRBV5-1, the J call TRBJ1-1; D unclear. This CDR3 has 14 residues. Germline lookup yields CDR1 SGHRS and CDR2 YFSETQ. Trimming pared 4 bases from V and 2 bases from J, leaving 12 bases between. The CDR3 DNA is TGCGCCAGCAGCCGAGCACCAGGAAACACTGAAGCTTTCTTT. It is translated as CASSRAPGNTEAFF.

This clonotype has ten or more counts. This sequence joins TRBV20-1 and TRBJ2-7; D perhaps matches TRBD2 (6 bases). Germline CDR1 DFQATT, CDR2 SNEGSKA (reference sequence). V lost 3 bases and J lost 5, with 11 bases in between. This CDR3 has 12 residues. CDR3 loop: CSASGRSDEQYF. DNA of the CDR3: TGCAGTGCTAGCGGGAGAAGCGACGAGCAGTACTTC.

This clonotype was counted at least ten times. CDR3 loop: CASSSMGSEEKLFF. The DNA of the CDR3 is TGTGCCAGCTCATCGATGGGTTCGGAAGAAAAACTGTTTTTT. The chain links TRBV18 to TRBJ1-4; D unclear. Per the germline V gene, CDR1 is KGHSH and CDR2 is LQKENI. The CDR3 is made up of 14 amino acids. The V and J ends lost 5 bases and 8 bases respectively, with 15 bases between them.